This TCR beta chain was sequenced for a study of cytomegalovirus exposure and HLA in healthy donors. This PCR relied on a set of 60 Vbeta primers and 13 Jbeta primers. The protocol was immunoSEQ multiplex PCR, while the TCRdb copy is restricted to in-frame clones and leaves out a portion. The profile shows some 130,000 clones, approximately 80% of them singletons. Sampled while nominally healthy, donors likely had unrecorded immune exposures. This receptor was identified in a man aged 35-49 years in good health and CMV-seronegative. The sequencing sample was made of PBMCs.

CDR3 coding DNA: TGTGCCAGCAGTTTCTCCCCTGGAAACACCATATATTTT. This sequence encodes CASSFSPGNTIYF. The rearrangement joins TRBV28 to TRBJ1-3; no clear D gene. The V gene lost 3 bases and the J gene lost 2 bases, with 5 bases spanning the gap. Germline loops: CDR1 MDHEN, CDR2 SYDVKM. The CDR3 has 13 residues.